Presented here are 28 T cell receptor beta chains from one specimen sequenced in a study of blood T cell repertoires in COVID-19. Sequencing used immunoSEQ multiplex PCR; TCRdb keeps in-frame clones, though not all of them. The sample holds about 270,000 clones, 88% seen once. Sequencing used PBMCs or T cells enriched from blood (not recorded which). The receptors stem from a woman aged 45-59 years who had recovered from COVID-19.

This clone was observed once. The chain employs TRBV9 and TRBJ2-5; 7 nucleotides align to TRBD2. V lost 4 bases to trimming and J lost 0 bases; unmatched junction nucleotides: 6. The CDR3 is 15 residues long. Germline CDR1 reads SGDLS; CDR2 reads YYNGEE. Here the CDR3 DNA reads TGTGCCAGCAGCCAGACTAGCCTGTACCAAGAGACCCAGTACTTC. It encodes CASSQTSLYQETQYF. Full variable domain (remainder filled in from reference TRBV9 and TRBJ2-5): DSGVTQTPKHLITATGQRVTLRCSPRSGDLSVYWYQQSLDQGLQFLIQYYNGEERAKGNILERFSAQQFPDLHSELNLSSLELGDSALYFCASSQTSLYQETQYFGPGTRLLVL.

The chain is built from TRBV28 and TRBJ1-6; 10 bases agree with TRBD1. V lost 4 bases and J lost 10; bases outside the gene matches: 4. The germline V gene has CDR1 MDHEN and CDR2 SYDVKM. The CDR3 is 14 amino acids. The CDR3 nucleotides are TGTGCCAGCAGTTCGACAGGGGGCGAATCACCCCTCCACTTT. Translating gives CASSSTGGESPLHF. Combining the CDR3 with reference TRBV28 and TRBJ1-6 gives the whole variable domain DVKVTQSSRYLVKRTGEKVFLECVQDMDHENMFWYRQDPGLGLRLIYFSYDVKMKEKGDIPEGYSVSREKKERFSLILESASTNQTSMYLCASSSTGGESPLHFGNGTRLTVT.

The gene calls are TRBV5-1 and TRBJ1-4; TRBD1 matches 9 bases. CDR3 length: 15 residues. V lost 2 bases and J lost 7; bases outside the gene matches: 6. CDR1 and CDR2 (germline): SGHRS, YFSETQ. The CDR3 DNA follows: TGCGCCAGCAGCTTTACAGGGGGCGGAGGTGAAAAACTGTTTTTT. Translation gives CASSFTGGGGEKLFF.

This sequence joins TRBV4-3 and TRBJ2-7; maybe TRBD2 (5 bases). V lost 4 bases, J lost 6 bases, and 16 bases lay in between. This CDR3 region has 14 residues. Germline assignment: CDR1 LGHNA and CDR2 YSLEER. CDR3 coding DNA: TGCGCCAGCAGCCTGTCACGGGGTTCGGGCGAGCAGTACTTC. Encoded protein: CASSLSRGSGEQYF.

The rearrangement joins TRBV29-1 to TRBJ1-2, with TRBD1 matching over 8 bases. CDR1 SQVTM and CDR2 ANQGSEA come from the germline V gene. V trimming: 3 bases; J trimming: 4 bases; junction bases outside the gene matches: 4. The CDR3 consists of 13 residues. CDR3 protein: CSVDGQGGYGYTF. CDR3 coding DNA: TGCAGCGTTGACGGACAGGGCGGCTATGGCTACACCTTC.

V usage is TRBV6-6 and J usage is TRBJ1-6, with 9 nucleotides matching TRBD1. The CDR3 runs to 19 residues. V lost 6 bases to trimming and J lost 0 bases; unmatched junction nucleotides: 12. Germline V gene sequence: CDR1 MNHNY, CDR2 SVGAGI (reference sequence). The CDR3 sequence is CASSSGTGTLSSYNSPLHF. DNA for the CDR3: TGTGCCAGCAGCTCCGGGACAGGGACTCTTAGCTCCTATAATTCACCCCTCCACTTT.

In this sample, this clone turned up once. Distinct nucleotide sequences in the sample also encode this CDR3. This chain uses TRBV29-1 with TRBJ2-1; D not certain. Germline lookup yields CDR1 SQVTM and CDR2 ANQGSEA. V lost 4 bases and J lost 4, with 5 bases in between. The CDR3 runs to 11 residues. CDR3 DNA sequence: TGCAGCGTTGGACATTACAATGAGCAGTTCTTC. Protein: CSVGHYNEQFF.

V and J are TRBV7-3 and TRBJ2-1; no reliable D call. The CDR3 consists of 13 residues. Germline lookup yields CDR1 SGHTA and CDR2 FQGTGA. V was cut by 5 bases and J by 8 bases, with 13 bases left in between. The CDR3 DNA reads TGTGCCAGCAGCCCTCAAGCGTTCGATGAGCAGTTCTTC. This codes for CASSPQAFDEQFF.

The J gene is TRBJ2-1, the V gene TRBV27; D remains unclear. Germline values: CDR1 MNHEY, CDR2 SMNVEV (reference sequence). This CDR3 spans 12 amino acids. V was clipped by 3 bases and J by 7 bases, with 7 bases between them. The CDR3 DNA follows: TGTGCCAGCAGTTTCGAGAGGAATGAGCAGTTCTTC. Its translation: CASSFERNEQFF.

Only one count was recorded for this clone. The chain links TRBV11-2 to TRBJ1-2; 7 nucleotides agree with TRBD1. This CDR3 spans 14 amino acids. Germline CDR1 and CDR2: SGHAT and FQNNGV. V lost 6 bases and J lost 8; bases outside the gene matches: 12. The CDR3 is CASRGVEGARGYTF. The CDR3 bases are TGTGCCAGCAGGGGGGTCGAGGGGGCACGAGGCTACACCTTC.

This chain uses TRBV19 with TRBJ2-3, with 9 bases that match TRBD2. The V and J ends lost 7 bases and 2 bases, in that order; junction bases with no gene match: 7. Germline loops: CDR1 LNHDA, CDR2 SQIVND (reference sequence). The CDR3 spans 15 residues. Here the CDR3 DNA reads TGTGCCAGTACCACCGGGACTAGCTCCACAGATACGCAGTATTTT. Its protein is CASTTGTSSTDTQYF.

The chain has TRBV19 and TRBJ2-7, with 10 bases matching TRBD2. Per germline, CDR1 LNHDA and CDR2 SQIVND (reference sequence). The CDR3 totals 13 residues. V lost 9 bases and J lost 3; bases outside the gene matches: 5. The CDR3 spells CASRPSGSYEQYF. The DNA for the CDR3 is TGTGCCAGCCGCCCTAGCGGGAGCTACGAGCAGTACTTC.

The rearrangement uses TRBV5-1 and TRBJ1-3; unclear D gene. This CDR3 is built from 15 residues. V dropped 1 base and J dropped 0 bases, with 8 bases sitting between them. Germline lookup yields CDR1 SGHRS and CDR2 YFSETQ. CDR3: CASSLSLSSGNTIYF. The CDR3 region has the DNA TGCGCCAGCAGCTTGAGTTTGAGCTCTGGAAACACCATATATTTT.

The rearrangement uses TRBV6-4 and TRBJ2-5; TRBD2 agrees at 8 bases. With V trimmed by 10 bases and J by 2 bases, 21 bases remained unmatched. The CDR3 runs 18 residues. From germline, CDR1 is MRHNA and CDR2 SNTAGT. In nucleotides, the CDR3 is TGTGCCAACCCCCGGGACGCAGGGCAACTAGCGGATCAAGAGACCCAGTACTTC. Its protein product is CANPRDAGQLADQETQYF.

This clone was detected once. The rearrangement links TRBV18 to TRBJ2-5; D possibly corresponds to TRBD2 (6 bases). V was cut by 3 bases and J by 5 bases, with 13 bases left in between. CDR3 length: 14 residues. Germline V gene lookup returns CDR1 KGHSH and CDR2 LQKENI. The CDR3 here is CASSPSAGMETQYF. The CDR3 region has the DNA TGTGCCAGCTCACCTTCCGCGGGAATGGAGACCCAGTACTTC. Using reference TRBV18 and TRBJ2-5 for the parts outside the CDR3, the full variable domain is NAGVMQNPRHLVRRRGQEARLRCSPMKGHSHVYWYRQLPEEGLKFMVYLQKENIIDESGMPKERFSAEFPKEGPSILRIQQVVRGDSAAYFCASSPSAGMETQYFGPGTRLLVL.

The CDR3 DNA reads as TGTGCCAGCACCCTCGGAGGTACGTACTACAATGAGCAGTTCTTC. This translates into CASTLGGTYYNEQFF. The chain carries TRBV28 and TRBJ2-1; D is possibly TRBD2 (5 bases). This CDR3 spans 15 amino acids. Germline V CDR1 and CDR2: MDHEN, SYDVKM. Trimming stripped 7 bases from V and 3 bases from J, with 16 bases between.

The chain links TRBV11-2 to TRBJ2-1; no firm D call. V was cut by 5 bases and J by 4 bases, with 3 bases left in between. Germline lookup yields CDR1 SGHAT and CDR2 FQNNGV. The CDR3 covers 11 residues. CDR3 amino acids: CASSHYNEQFF. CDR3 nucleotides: TGTGCCAGCAGCCATTACAATGAGCAGTTCTTC.

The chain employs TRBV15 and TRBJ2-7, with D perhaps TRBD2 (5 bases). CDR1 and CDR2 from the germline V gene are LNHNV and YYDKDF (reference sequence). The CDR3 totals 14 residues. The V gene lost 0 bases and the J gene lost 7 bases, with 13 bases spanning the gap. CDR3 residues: CATSRDPFRGEQYF. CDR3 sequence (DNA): TGTGCCACCAGCAGAGATCCTTTCCGGGGTGAGCAGTACTTC.

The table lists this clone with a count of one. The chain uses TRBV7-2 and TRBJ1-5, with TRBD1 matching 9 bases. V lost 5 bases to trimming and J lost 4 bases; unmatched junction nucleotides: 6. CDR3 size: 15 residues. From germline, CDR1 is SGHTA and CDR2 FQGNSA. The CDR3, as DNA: TGTGCCAGCAGCCTACAGGGGGCTTGGAATCAGCCCCAGCATTTT. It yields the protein CASSLQGAWNQPQHF.

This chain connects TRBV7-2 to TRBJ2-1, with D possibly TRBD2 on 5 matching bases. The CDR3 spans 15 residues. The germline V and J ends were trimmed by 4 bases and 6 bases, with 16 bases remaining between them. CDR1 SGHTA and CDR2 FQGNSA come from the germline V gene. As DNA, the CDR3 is TGTGCCAGCAGCTCATTTATGGGGAGCGGCAATGAGCAGTTCTTC. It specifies CASSSFMGSGNEQFF. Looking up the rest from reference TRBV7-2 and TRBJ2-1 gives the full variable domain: GAGVSQSPSNKVTEKGKDVELRCDPISGHTALYWYRQSLGQGLEFLIYFQGNSAPDKSGLPSDRFSAERTGGSVSTLTIQRTQQEDSAVYLCASSSFMGSGNEQFFGPGTRLTVL.

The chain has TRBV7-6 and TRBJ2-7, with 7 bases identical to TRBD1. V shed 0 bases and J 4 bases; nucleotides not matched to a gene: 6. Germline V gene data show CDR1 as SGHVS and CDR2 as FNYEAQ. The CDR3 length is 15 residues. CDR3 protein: CASSLAPGGSYEQYF. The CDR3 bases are TGTGCCAGCAGCTTAGCCCCAGGGGGATCGTACGAGCAGTACTTC.

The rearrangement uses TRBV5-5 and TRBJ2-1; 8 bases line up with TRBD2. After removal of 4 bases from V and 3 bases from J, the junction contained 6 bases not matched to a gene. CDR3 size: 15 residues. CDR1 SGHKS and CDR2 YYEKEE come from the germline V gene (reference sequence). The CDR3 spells CASSLLAVDYNEQFF. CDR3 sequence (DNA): TGTGCCAGCAGCCTACTAGCGGTTGACTACAATGAGCAGTTCTTC.

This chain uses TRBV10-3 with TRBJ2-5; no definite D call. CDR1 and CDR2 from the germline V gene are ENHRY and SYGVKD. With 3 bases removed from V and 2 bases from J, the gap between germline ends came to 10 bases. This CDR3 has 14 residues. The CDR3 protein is CAISDGPSQETQYF. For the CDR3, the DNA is TGTGCCATCAGTGATGGGCCAAGTCAAGAGACCCAGTACTTC.

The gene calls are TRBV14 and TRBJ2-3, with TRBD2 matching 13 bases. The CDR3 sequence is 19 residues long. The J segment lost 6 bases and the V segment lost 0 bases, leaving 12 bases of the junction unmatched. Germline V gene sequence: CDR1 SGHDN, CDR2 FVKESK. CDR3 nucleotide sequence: TGTGCCAGCAGCCAAGATATTAGGACTAGCGGGAGAAGGGCGGATACGCAGTATTTT. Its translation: CASSQDIRTSGRRADTQYF.

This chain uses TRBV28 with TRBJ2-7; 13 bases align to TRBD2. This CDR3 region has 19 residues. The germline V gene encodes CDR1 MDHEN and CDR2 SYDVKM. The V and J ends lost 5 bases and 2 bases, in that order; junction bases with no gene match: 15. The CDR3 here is CASSPRPGLAGSDTYEQYF. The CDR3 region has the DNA TGTGCCAGCAGTCCCCGACCGGGACTAGCGGGATCCGATACCTACGAGCAGTACTTC.

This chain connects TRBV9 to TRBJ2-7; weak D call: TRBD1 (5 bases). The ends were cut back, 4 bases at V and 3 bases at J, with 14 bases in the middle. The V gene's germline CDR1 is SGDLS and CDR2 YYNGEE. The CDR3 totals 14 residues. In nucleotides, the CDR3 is TGTGCCAGCAGCCCAGCAGGCAGGGTCTACGAGCAGTACTTC. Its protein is CASSPAGRVYEQYF.

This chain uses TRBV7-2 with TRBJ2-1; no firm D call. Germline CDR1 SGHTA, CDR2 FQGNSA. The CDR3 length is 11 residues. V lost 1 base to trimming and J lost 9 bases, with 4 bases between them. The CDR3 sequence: CASSLELEQFF. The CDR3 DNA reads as TGTGCCAGCAGCTTAGAGCTTGAGCAGTTCTTC.

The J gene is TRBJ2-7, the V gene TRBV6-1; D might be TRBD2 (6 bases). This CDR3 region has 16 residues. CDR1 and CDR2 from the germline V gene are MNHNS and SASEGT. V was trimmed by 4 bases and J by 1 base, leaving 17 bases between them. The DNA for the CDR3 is TGTGCCAGCAGTGGGGGAGAGAGAAGCGGGTCCTACGAGCAGTACTTC. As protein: CASSGGERSGSYEQYF.